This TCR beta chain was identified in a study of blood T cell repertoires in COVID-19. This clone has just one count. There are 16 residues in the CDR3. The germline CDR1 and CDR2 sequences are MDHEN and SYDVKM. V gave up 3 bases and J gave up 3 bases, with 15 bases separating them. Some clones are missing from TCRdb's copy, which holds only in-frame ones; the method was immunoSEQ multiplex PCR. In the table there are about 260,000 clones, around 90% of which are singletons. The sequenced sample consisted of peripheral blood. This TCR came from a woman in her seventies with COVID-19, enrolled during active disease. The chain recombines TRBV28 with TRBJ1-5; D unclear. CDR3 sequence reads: CASSLTLVGNNQPQHF. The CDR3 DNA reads TGTGCCAGCAGTTTGACTCTCGTTGGCAACAATCAGCCCCAGCATTTT.